Listed here are 14 T cell receptor beta chains from one sample, sequenced in a study of blood T cell repertoires in COVID-19. The table came from immunoSEQ multiplex PCR; TCRdb's copy has only in-frame clones and leaves some out. This sample carries about 140,000 clones, roughly 79% of them seen once, and the ten largest clones take just under 3%. What was sequenced was PBMCs or T cells enriched from blood (not recorded which). The origin of the receptors is a woman aged 45 to 65 who had recovered from COVID-19.

The chain links TRBV27 to TRBJ2-3; TRBD2 aligns across 7 bases. The CDR3 totals 15 residues. The germline V gene has CDR1 MNHEY and CDR2 SMNVEV (reference sequence). With 5 bases clipped from V and 4 bases from J, the junction kept 9 bases outside the gene matches. CDR3 protein: CASSGVSGVSDTQYF. In DNA form, the CDR3 reads TGTGCCAGCAGTGGCGTGAGCGGGGTATCAGATACGCAGTATTTT.

The chain recombines TRBV24-1 with TRBJ2-5; 14 bases agree with TRBD2. The CDR3 spans 16 residues. V shed 4 bases and J 4 bases; nucleotides not matched to a gene: 4. The germline V gene encodes CDR1 KGHDR and CDR2 SFDVKD. DNA for the CDR3: TGTGCCACCAGTGACTCAGGACTAGCGGGAGGAGAGACCCAGTACTTC. Protein product: CATSDSGLAGGETQYF.

There are a few counts of this clone. J is TRBJ1-2 and V is TRBV19, with 9 nucleotides matching TRBD1. CDR3 length: 15 residues. Germline assignment: CDR1 LNHDA and CDR2 SQIVND (reference sequence). The V segment lost 3 bases and the J segment 8 bases; nucleotides outside the gene matches: 10. As DNA, the CDR3 is TGTGCCAGTAGTATCCCGACCGGGACAGGGAACGGCTACACCTTC. This sequence encodes CASSIPTGTGNGYTF.

The gene calls are TRBV5-6 and TRBJ1-3; D may be TRBD1 (5 bases). V shed 1 base and J shed 1 base, with 18 bases lying between them. The CDR3 totals 18 residues. Germline loops: CDR1 SGHDT, CDR2 YYEEEE. The CDR3 DNA reads as TGTGCCAGCAGCTTGTTCGGGACTCCGGTGCCATCTGGAAACACCATATATTTT. It yields the protein CASSLFGTPVPSGNTIYF. Together with reference TRBV5-6 and TRBJ1-3, the CDR3 gives the full variable domain: DAGVTQSPTHLIKTRGQQVTLRCSPKSGHDTVSWYQQALGQGPQFIFQYYEEEERQRGNFPDRFSGHQFPNYSSELNVNALLLGDSALYLCASSLFGTPVPSGNTIYFGEGSWLTVV.

The rearrangement uses TRBV11-2 and TRBJ1-1; D gene uncertain. V dropped 5 bases and J dropped 0 bases, with 13 bases sitting between them. This CDR3 has 15 residues. CDR1 SGHAT and CDR2 FQNNGV come from the germline V gene. The CDR3 nucleotides are TGTGCCAGCAGCGTTCATCCGACACTGAACACTGAAGCTTTCTTT. Residues: CASSVHPTLNTEAFF.

The chain has TRBV6-5 and TRBJ2-3; 7 positions match TRBD1. Germline lookup yields CDR1 MNHEY and CDR2 SVGAGI. This CDR3 has 14 residues. After removal of 6 bases from V and 6 bases from J, the junction contained 9 bases not matched to a gene. CDR3 in amino acids: CASSAGTVEDTQYF. CDR3 nucleotides: TGTGCCAGCAGCGCCGGGACAGTTGAGGATACGCAGTATTTT.

The chain couples TRBV3-1 (or the pseudogene TRBV3-2) to TRBJ1-2; D not resolved. The CDR3 has 13 residues. Germline assignment: CDR1 LGHDT and CDR2 YNNKEL (reference sequence). Trimming shortened V by 4 bases and J by 2 bases, and 8 bases separated the two germline ends. CDR3 bases: TGTGCCAGCAGCCGATTTGCGAACTATGGCTACACCTTC. Translating it yields CASSRFANYGYTF.

V and J are TRBV9 and TRBJ2-6, with D possibly TRBD1 on 8 matching bases. The V gene's germline CDR1 is SGDLS and CDR2 YYNGEE. The CDR3 extends over 19 amino acids. Trimming left V 2 bases short and J 0 bases short, with 18 bases between. CDR3 amino acids: CASSVGGRDRFSGANVLTF. The CDR3 DNA reads TGTGCCAGCAGCGTCGGGGGGCGGGACAGGTTCTCTGGGGCCAACGTCCTGACTTTC.

V gene TRBV27 combines with J gene TRBJ1-4; D perhaps matches TRBD1 (6 bases). The V and J ends lost 10 bases and 8 bases respectively, with 20 bases between them. The CDR3 is made up of 14 amino acids. Germline CDR1 is MNHEY and CDR2 is SMNVEV (reference sequence). This chain's CDR3 is CATGLRGGGEKLFF. In DNA form, the CDR3 reads TGTGCCACCGGCCTAAGGGGGGGAGGGGAAAAACTGTTTTTT.

This chain joins TRBV5-6 and TRBJ2-1; 8 nucleotides align to TRBD2. After removal of 3 bases from V and 7 bases from J, the junction contained 12 bases not matched to a gene. The CDR3 consists of 16 residues. Germline lookup yields CDR1 SGHDT and CDR2 YYEEEE. CDR3 loop: CASSSSRLARGNEQFF. The CDR3 DNA follows: TGTGCCAGCAGCTCCTCAAGACTAGCGAGGGGGAATGAGCAGTTCTTC.

This chain links TRBV7-2 with TRBJ2-7; 8 bases match TRBD2. The CDR3 covers 14 residues. Germline CDR1 is SGHTA and CDR2 is FQGNSA. J lost 6 bases, V lost 5 bases, and 9 bases had no gene match. CDR3 sequence: CASSRTRGAGEQYF. CDR3 nucleotide sequence: TGTGCCAGCAGCCGGACGCGGGGGGCGGGCGAGCAGTACTTC.

The V and J genes are TRBV2 and TRBJ1-6; D not resolved. The V and J ends lost 3 bases and 10 bases respectively, with 7 bases between them. Germline values: CDR1 SNHLY, CDR2 FYNNEI. The CDR3 runs 12 residues. The CDR3 DNA follows: TGTGCCAGCAGTGATGGAGGATCACCCCTCCACTTT. Encoded protein: CASSDGGSPLHF.

This rearrangement joins TRBV5-4 to TRBJ1-1; D not certain. From germline, CDR1 is SGHNT and CDR2 YYREEE (reference sequence). The CDR3 is 13 amino acids. Trimming took 4 bases from V and 3 from J, leaving 10 bases between them. The CDR3 DNA follows: TGTGCCAGCAGCGTTGAGAGGTACACTGAAGCTTTCTTT. Translation gives CASSVERYTEAFF.

About this clone itself: Distinct nucleotide sequences in the sample also encode this CDR3. The chain is built from TRBV3-1 (or the pseudogene TRBV3-2) and TRBJ2-7; D call uncertain. The CDR3 extends over 11 amino acids. The germline gives CDR1 LGHDT, CDR2 YNNKEL (reference sequence). The germline V and J ends were trimmed by 3 bases and 5 bases, with 5 bases remaining between them. CDR3 nucleotides: TGTGCCAGCAGCCAGTCGGACGAGCAGTACTTC. It specifies CASSQSDEQYF.